This T cell receptor beta chain was documented in a study of blood T cell repertoires in COVID-19. Study-level background: Researchers got acute and convalescent COVID-19 samples from the United States, Italy and Spain. T cells, B-cell-depleted T cells, or PBMCs provided the cDNA or gDNA that served as material.

Authors' data handling: For nucleated cells, counts were estimated from reference gene primer amplification. Assay: immunoSEQ multiplex PCR; the TCRdb copy retains only in-frame clones and omits some. The V and J calls and clone size are taken from that table; D and trimming were inferred from the DNA. Here the sample spans about 180,000 clones, 70% to 85% being singletons. The germline gives CDR1 SGHTA, CDR2 FQGNSA. Trimming left V 2 bases short and J 5 bases short, with 13 bases between. The CDR3 consists of 16 residues. The chain recombines TRBV7-2 with TRBJ1-6, with TRBD1 as a possible D gene (5 bases). Material: PBMCs or T cells enriched from blood (not recorded which). The sequence was collected from a woman aged 45-65 years who had recovered from COVID-19. The CDR3 loop reads CASSLNGRVHNSPLHF. CDR3 bases: TGTGCCAGCAGCTTAAATGGCAGGGTACATAATTCACCCCTCCACTTT.